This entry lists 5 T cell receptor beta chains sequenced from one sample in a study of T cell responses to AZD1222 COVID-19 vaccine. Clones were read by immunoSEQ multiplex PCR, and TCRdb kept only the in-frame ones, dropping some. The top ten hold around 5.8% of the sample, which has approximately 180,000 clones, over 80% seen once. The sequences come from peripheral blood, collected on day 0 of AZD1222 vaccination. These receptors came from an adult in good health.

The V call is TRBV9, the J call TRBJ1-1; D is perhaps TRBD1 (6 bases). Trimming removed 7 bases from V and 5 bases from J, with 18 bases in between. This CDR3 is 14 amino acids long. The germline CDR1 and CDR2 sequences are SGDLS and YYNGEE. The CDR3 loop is CASGRQDKVTEAFF. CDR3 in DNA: TGTGCCAGCGGACGACAGGATAAGGTGACTGAAGCTTTCTTT.

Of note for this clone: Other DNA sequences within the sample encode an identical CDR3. CDR3 in DNA: TGTGCCAGCAGCGAGACAGGGAATTCACCCCTCCACTTT. Translated, it gives CASSETGNSPLHF. The rearrangement uses TRBV6-4 and TRBJ1-6, with 7 bases identical to TRBD1. CDR1 is MRHNA and CDR2 is SNTAGT in the germline V gene. The CDR3 totals 13 residues. Losses at the gene ends were 6 bases for V and 7 bases for J; bases not matched to a gene: 3.

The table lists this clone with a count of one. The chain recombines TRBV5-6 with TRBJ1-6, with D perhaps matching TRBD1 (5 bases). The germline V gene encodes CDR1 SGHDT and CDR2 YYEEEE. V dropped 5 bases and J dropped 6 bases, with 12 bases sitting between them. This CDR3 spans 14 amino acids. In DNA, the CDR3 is TGTGCCAGCAGGGCGCAGGGTCGTAATTCACCCCTCCACTTT. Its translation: CASRAQGRNSPLHF.

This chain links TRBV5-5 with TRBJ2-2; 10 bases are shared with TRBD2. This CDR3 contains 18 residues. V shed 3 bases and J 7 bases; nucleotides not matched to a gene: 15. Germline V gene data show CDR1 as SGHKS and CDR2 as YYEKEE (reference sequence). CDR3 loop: CASSWRTKLAGDSGELFF. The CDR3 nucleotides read TGTGCCAGCAGCTGGCGGACTAAGCTAGCGGGGGACAGCGGGGAGCTGTTTTTT.

The CDR3 spells CANRTSWETQYF. In DNA form, the CDR3 reads TGTGCCAACCGGACTAGCTGGGAGACCCAGTACTTC. This rearrangement joins TRBV27 to TRBJ2-5, with 8 bases matching TRBD2. Germline trimming cut 10 bases from V and 5 bases from J; bases unmatched to any gene: 6. The CDR3 is made up of 12 amino acids. From germline, CDR1 is MNHEY and CDR2 SMNVEV (reference sequence).